Shown below are 22 T cell receptor beta chains from a single sample sequenced in a study of type 1 and type 2 diabetes patients. PCR was run on genomic DNA. The TCR beta CDR3 region was amplified using 30 forward and 13 reverse primers. MiXCR, applied by TCRdb to the multiplex PCR reads, yields one record per CDR3 protein. Among a few hundred thousand distinct CDR3 sequences, around 47% were seen once, and the ten largest hold about an eighth. Sequencing used peripheral blood mononuclear cells (PBMCs). The source of these receptors is a man aged 18 to 35 with type 2 diabetes.

In this sample, this clonotype turned up once. The chain recombines TRBV28 with TRBJ1-1; D not resolved. There are 15 residues in the CDR3. V lost 7 bases and J lost 0, with 15 bases in between. The germline CDR1 and CDR2 sequences are MDHEN and SYDVKM. CDR3 residues: CASKILDNMNTEAFF. The DNA of the CDR3 is TGTGCCAGCAAAATCTTAGACAACATGAACACTGAAGCTTTCTTT.

This chain joins TRBV30 and TRBJ2-5; D gene uncertain. Deletions cut 0 bases from V and 7 bases from J, with 15 bases between. CDR1 is GTSNPN, CDR2 SVGIG, per germline (reference sequence). The CDR3 contains 14 residues. The CDR3 protein is CAWSVDVGWGTQYF. CDR3 nucleotides: TGTGCCTGGAGTGTAGATGTAGGGTGGGGGACCCAGTACTTC. Variable domain in full (rest from reference TRBV30 and TRBJ2-5): SQTIHQWPATLVQPVGSPLSLECTVEGTSNPNLYWYRQAAGRGLQLLFYSVGIGQISSEVPQNLSASRPQDRQFILSSKKLLLSDSGFYLCAWSVDVGWGTQYFGPGTRLLVL.

This chain joins TRBV19 and TRBJ2-2; D is perhaps TRBD2 (5 bases). Trimming took 9 bases from V and 10 from J, leaving 15 bases between them. CDR1 and CDR2 (germline): LNHDA, SQIVND (reference sequence). This CDR3 comprises 12 residues. The CDR3 is CASSLVGEELFF. The CDR3 nucleotides are TGTGCCAGCAGCTTAGTGGGAGAGGAGCTGTTTTTT.

This clonotype occurred a few times. This sequence joins TRBV11-1 and TRBJ2-7; D might be TRBD1 (6 bases). Germline V gene sequence: CDR1 SGHAT, CDR2 FQDESV (reference sequence). The CDR3 is 13 residues long. V was pared by 6 bases and J by 3 bases, with 12 bases between. The CDR3: CASSWDINYEQYF. CDR3 in DNA: TGTGCCAGCAGTTGGGACATAAACTACGAGCAGTACTTC.

The V and J genes are TRBV10-3 and TRBJ1-1; D is unresolved. This CDR3 region has 14 residues. CDR1 and CDR2 (germline): ENHRY, SYGVKD. Trimming shortened V by 6 bases and J by 4 bases, and 15 bases separated the two germline ends. The CDR3 sequence: CAIREPDGGTEAFF. In DNA form, the CDR3 reads TGTGCCATCAGGGAGCCGGATGGTGGCACTGAAGCTTTCTTT.

This clonotype has a handful of counts. This chain links TRBV4-3 with TRBJ2-3; D is unclear. Trimming took 9 bases from V and 1 from J, leaving 5 bases between them. CDR3 length: 11 residues. Germline V lookup: CDR1 LGHNA, CDR2 YSLEER. This CDR3 reads CARGCTDTQYF. The CDR3, as DNA: TGCGCCAGGGGGTGCACAGATACGCAGTATTTT.

The chain employs TRBV4-1 and TRBJ2-6, with D perhaps matching TRBD2 (7 bases). V lost 1 base and J lost 3, with 13 bases in between. The CDR3 covers 17 residues. Germline loops: CDR1 MGHRA, CDR2 YSYEKL. The CDR3 loop reads CASSQVAGGLGANVLTF. The CDR3 region has the DNA TGCGCCAGCAGCCAAGTCGCCGGGGGGCTTGGGGCCAACGTCCTGACTTTC.

The chain links TRBV28 to TRBJ2-1; D unresolved. The CDR3 covers 15 residues. Between the trimmed V and J ends, which lost 6 bases and 0 bases, there was a span of 12 bases. Looked up from germline, CDR1 is MDHEN and CDR2 is SYDVKM. The CDR3 bases are TGTGCCAGCAGGGAACGACTTAGCTCCTACAATGAGCAGTTCTTC. Encoded protein: CASRERLSSYNEQFF.

This chain links TRBV6-5 with TRBJ1-6, with D possibly being TRBD1 (5 bases). This CDR3 is 15 amino acids long. Germline V lookup: CDR1 MNHEY, CDR2 SVGAGI. V lost 2 bases to trimming and J lost 14 bases, with 19 bases between them. The chain's CDR3 is CASSYSSVGVGTLHF. The CDR3, as DNA: TGTGCCAGCAGTTACAGTTCAGTGGGGGTAGGAACCCTCCACTTT.

The rearrangement uses TRBV27 and TRBJ2-3; weak D call: TRBD1 (5 bases). V lost 8 bases to trimming and J lost 8 bases, with 14 bases between them. The CDR3 covers 12 residues. Germline CDR1 and CDR2: MNHEY and SMNVEV (reference sequence). This chain's CDR3 is CASAGMLGTQYF. The DNA for the CDR3 is TGTGCCAGCGCAGGGATGTTGGGTACGCAGTATTTT.

This clonotype was seen only a few times. This chain connects TRBV19 to TRBJ1-1; 8 nucleotides line up with TRBD1. Unmatched junction bases numbered 8, after V lost 4 bases and J lost 4 bases. The CDR3 is 15 residues long. CDR1 and CDR2 from the germline V gene are LNHDA and SQIVND (reference sequence). This CDR3 is CASSTRQGIVTEAFF. DNA for the CDR3: TGTGCCAGTAGTACGAGACAGGGGATTGTCACTGAAGCTTTCTTT.

This clonotype was observed at least ten times. J is TRBJ2-2 and V is TRBV10-3; 9 bases agree with TRBD2. J lost 1 base, V lost 3 bases, and 3 bases had no gene match. This CDR3 has 16 amino acids. The germline gives CDR1 ENHRY, CDR2 SYGVKD. The DNA for the CDR3 is TGTGCCATCAGTGATGGTAGCGGGGGGAACACCGGGGAGCTGTTTTTT. Translated: CAISDGSGGNTGELFF.

A note on this clonotype: This clone may be a read error of a much larger clone one base away. The V call is TRBV29-1, the J call TRBJ2-7; D is tentatively TRBD1 or TRBD2 (5 bases each). The better agreement between TRBJ2-1 and the DNA end casts doubt on the J call. The germline V gene encodes CDR1 SQVTM and CDR2 ANQGSEA. This CDR3 comprises 12 residues. Here the CDR3 DNA reads TGCAGCGTCCGGGACGCGACCTACGAGCAGTTCTTC. Translation gives CSVRDATYEQFF.

This clonotype was detected a few times. This CDR3 is missing its conserved last phenylalanine or tryptophan, likely due to a read error. Because the CDR3's place on the DNA is in doubt, the DNA is left out and the CDR3 is given as listed by TCRdb. This chain connects TRBV6-4 to TRBJ2-5; no DNA check was done on the table's D call, TRBD1. Counting both end residues, the CDR3 totals 11 amino acids. Germline-derived CDR1 and CDR2 are MRHNA and SNTAGT. This chain's CDR3 is CATRRTGLSRC.

Notes on this clonotype: The junction does not match germline at one end; this may be a read error. This chain uses TRBV14 with TRBJ2-2; D possibly corresponds to TRBD2 (6 bases). Germline CDR1 and CDR2: SGHDN and FVKESK. This CDR3 has 17 amino acids. The CDR3 region is CASSHWEDHANAGELFF. CDR3 bases: TGTGCCAGCAGCCACTGGGAGGATCACGCGAACGCCGGGGAGCTGTTTTTT.

J is TRBJ2-2 and V is TRBV6-2 or TRBV6-3; 9 positions agree with TRBD2. This CDR3 is built from 13 residues. The V gene's germline CDR1 is MNHEY and CDR2 SVGEGT. V shed 8 bases and J 5 bases; nucleotides not matched to a gene: 3. The CDR3 bases are TGTGCCAGCGAGCTAGCGGGGACCGGGGAGCTGTTTTTT. It is translated as CASELAGTGELFF.

This rearrangement joins TRBV15 to TRBJ1-2; D gene ambiguous. The V end lost 0 bases, the J end lost 8 bases, and 13 bases lay between the germline ends. Germline assignment: CDR1 LNHNV and CDR2 YYDKDF (reference sequence). This CDR3 is 14 amino acids long. CDR3 residues: CATSREKAHGGYTF. Here the CDR3 DNA reads TGTGCCACCAGCAGAGAAAAGGCCCACGGGGGCTACACCTTC.

The chain recombines TRBV24-1 with TRBJ2-5; 7 bases map to TRBD2. Germline lookup yields CDR1 KGHDR and CDR2 SFDVKD. The junction had 6 bases not matched to a gene; V was cut back by 4 bases and J by 5 bases. The CDR3 is made up of 14 amino acids. The CDR3 coding sequence is TGTGCCACCAGTGAAGCGGACGGGAGGGAGACCCAGTACTTC. Its translation: CATSEADGRETQYF.

Note on this clonotype: At one end the junction does not follow the germline gene, possibly because of a read error. V and J are TRBV7-9 and TRBJ2-5; D perhaps matches TRBD1 (6 bases). Germline values: CDR1 SEHNR, CDR2 FQNEAQ (reference sequence). CDR3 size: 15 residues. The CDR3 here is CASSLGVGARETQYF. The CDR3 DNA is TGTGCTAGCAGCTTAGGAGTGGGGGCTCGGGAGACCCAGTACTTC.

J is TRBJ2-5 and V is TRBV20-1; 10 bases fit TRBD1. This CDR3 comprises 15 residues. V lost 3 bases, J lost 5 bases, and 9 bases stayed unmatched. Germline V gene sequence: CDR1 DFQATT, CDR2 SNEGSKA (reference sequence). The CDR3 protein is CSASVDRGRWETQYF. CDR3 sequence (DNA): TGCAGTGCTAGTGTTGACAGGGGGCGTTGGGAGACCCAGTACTTC.

The rearrangement joins TRBV20-1 to TRBJ2-5; TRBD2 matches 8 bases. The J call may be wrong; the DNA end is better matched by TRBJ2-3. The CDR3 length is 13 residues. Germline assignment: CDR1 DFQATT and CDR2 SNEGSKA (reference sequence). CDR3 sequence (DNA): TGCAGTGCTACGGGACCGGGAGGGGGAACGCAGTATTTT. Encoded protein: CSATGPGGGTQYF.

This clonotype was found a few times. The genes are TRBV10-1 and TRBJ2-5; D tentatively fits TRBD1 or TRBD2 (5 bases each). Trimming took off 4 bases at V and 7 bases at J, with 16 bases between the two ends. CDR1 and CDR2 (germline): WNHNN, SYGVQD (reference sequence). There are 14 residues in the CDR3. The CDR3 region has the DNA TGCGCCAGCAGTGGAGGGGACCCCTTAGGGACCCAGTACTTC. Its protein is CASSGGDPLGTQYF.